This T cell receptor beta chain was found in a study of CD8 T cells in ankylosing spondylitis. Study-wide findings and caveats: Enrichment of disease-linked clones was reportedly significant in matched ankylosing spondylitis synovial fluid. A motif of eight highly homologous TCR beta variants was seen as apparently characteristic of ankylosing spondylitis blood. Both synovial fluid and blood in reactive arthritis had previously been reported to carry some motif variants.

CDR1 SGDLS and CDR2 YYNGEE come from the germline V gene. The CDR3 loop spans 14 amino acids. The V end lost 2 bases, the J end lost 1 base, and 10 bases lay between the germline ends. Via MiXCR, TCRdb re-called the 5' RACE reads, giving one row per CDR3 protein. This table holds 150,000 to 200,000 distinct CDR3 sequences, approximately 10% found once. This clonotype was found many times. Its antigen remains unidentified. The TCR originated in a male donor with ankylosing spondylitis or in good health (not recorded which). Sequenced material: blood, either unsorted or a sorted T cell fraction (not recorded which). The chain uses TRBV9 and TRBJ2-7, with a tentative D call TRBD2 (5 bases). CDR3 amino acids: CASSVSPGSYEQYF. The CDR3 DNA follows: TGTGCCAGCAGCGTCTCCCCGGGGTCCTACGAGCAGTACTTC.